The 19 T cell receptor beta chains reported below all come from one sample, sequenced in a study of control samples from healthy donors and cancer patients (dated by TCRdb to 2019 to 2021). Library construction relied on the immunoSEQ multiplex PCR assay. In TCRdb, the immuneACCESS table is reduced to in-frame sequences with V and J assigned. These tables do not hold every clone; where another copy was compared, an unresolved V gene accounts for under half, and the others remain unexplained. This sample gives some 78,000 clones in total; roughly nine tenths of them show up just once. The ten largest clones take up 7.5% to 8% of the sample. Sequencing used blood. The receptors were sampled from a woman in her sixties or seventies in good health.

The chain has TRBV5-4 and TRBJ1-1, with TRBD1 as a possible D gene (5 bases). From germline, CDR1 is SGHNT and CDR2 YYREEE (reference sequence). This CDR3 comprises 13 residues. Deletions cut 4 bases from V and 8 bases from J, with 15 bases between. The CDR3 sequence: CASSRDGQAEAFF. CDR3 nucleotide sequence: TGTGCCAGCAGCCGAGACGGACAAGCAGAAGCTTTCTTT.

J is TRBJ1-4 and V is TRBV2, with D perhaps matching TRBD1 (5 bases). The CDR3 extends over 11 amino acids. The V end lost 10 bases, the J end lost 8 bases, and 11 bases lay between the germline ends. Per germline, CDR1 SNHLY and CDR2 FYNNEI. The CDR3 loop is CAIRDEEKLFF. The CDR3 DNA follows: TGTGCCATCAGGGACGAGGAAAAACTGTTTTTT.

This clone showed up just a few times. The J gene is TRBJ2-5, the V gene TRBV9, with 8 bases identical to TRBD2. CDR1 SGDLS and CDR2 YYNGEE come from the germline V gene. The CDR3 is 15 residues long. The J segment lost 4 bases and the V segment lost 6 bases, leaving 11 bases of the junction unmatched. The CDR3 protein is CASTRGGLGGETQYF. As DNA, the CDR3 is TGTGCCAGCACCCGGGGGGGATTAGGTGGAGAGACCCAGTACTTC.

The chain has TRBV11-3 and TRBJ1-4, with D perhaps matching TRBD1 (5 bases). The length of the CDR3 is 16 residues. V was trimmed by 0 bases and J by 0 bases, leaving 8 bases between them. Germline loops: CDR1 SGHNT, CDR2 YENEEA. The CDR3 spells CASSLDGGATNEKLFF. The CDR3 DNA reads TGTGCCAGCAGCTTAGACGGGGGAGCAACTAATGAAAAACTGTTTTTT. Together with reference TRBV11-3 and TRBJ1-4, the CDR3 gives the full variable domain: EAGVVQSPRYKIIEKKQPVAFWCNPISGHNTLYWYLQNLGQGPELLIRYENEEAVDDSQLPKDRFSAERLKGVDSTLKIQPAELGDSAVYLCASSLDGGATNEKLFFGSGTQLSVL.

The J gene is TRBJ2-1, the V gene TRBV3-1 (or the pseudogene TRBV3-2); D is unclear. This CDR3 has 17 residues. The V end lost 0 bases, the J end lost 0 bases, and 12 bases lay between the germline ends. Looked up from germline, CDR1 is LGHDT and CDR2 is YNNKEL (reference sequence). DNA for the CDR3: TGTGCCAGCAGCCAAGACGTACCCCGCCGCTCCTACAATGAGCAGTTCTTC. Its protein is CASSQDVPRRSYNEQFF.

The chain carries TRBV6-6 and TRBJ1-1, with TRBD1 matching over 8 bases. The CDR3 runs 15 residues. Per the germline V gene, CDR1 is MNHNY and CDR2 is SVGAGI (reference sequence). The V gene end was trimmed by 2 bases and the J gene end by 1 base; junction bases not matched to a gene: 3. In nucleotides, the CDR3 is TGTGCCAGCAGTTACACGGGACAGGCGAACACTGAAGCTTTCTTT. Its translation: CASSYTGQANTEAFF.

The chain links TRBV24-1 to TRBJ1-4, with D unclear. CDR1 is KGHDR and CDR2 is SFDVKD in the germline V gene. With 2 bases removed from V and 8 bases from J, the gap between germline ends came to 5 bases. The CDR3 loop spans 12 amino acids. In DNA, the CDR3 is TGTGCCACCAGTGATTCATCCGAAAAACTGTTTTTT. It translates to CATSDSSEKLFF.

The gene calls are TRBV9 and TRBJ2-3; 12 bases agree with TRBD2. V was pared by 2 bases and J by 4 bases, with 2 bases of the junction left unmatched. There are 15 residues in the CDR3. The germline gives CDR1 SGDLS, CDR2 YYNGEE. CDR3 loop: CASSVLAGGPDTQYF. DNA for the CDR3: TGTGCCAGCAGCGTTCTAGCGGGGGGGCCAGATACGCAGTATTTT.

The J gene is TRBJ1-2, the V gene TRBV3-1 (or the pseudogene TRBV3-2); 7 bases map to TRBD1. The V gene's germline CDR1 is LGHDT and CDR2 YNNKEL (reference sequence). V lost 0 bases to trimming and J lost 0 bases; unmatched junction nucleotides: 4. CDR3 length: 16 residues. CDR3 region: CASSQETGSANYGYTF. The CDR3 DNA reads as TGTGCCAGCAGCCAAGAGACAGGGTCCGCTAACTATGGCTACACCTTC.

The CDR3 nucleotides read TGTGCCAGCAAACCCGGGACTAGCGGGAGGAATGAGCAGTTCTTC. The encoded protein is CASKPGTSGRNEQFF. This chain joins TRBV7-3 and TRBJ2-1; 15 bases agree with TRBD2. With V trimmed by 7 bases and J by 7 bases, 5 bases remained unmatched. The CDR3 sequence is 15 residues long. Germline V gene data show CDR1 as SGHTA and CDR2 as FQGTGA.

The gene calls are TRBV18 and TRBJ2-1; 8 bases are shared with TRBD1. The V and J ends lost 6 bases and 3 bases, in that order; junction bases with no gene match: 4. CDR1 and CDR2 (germline): KGHSH, LQKENI. This CDR3 comprises 14 residues. The CDR3 nucleotides are TGTGCCAGCTCGCGGACAGGGCGCTACAATGAGCAGTTCTTC. The encoded protein is CASSRTGRYNEQFF.

The rearrangement joins TRBV23-1 to TRBJ2-7, with 7 bases aligning to TRBD2. TRBV23-1 is sorted into the ORF group, with uncertain function. V lost 0 bases and J lost 2; bases outside the gene matches: 4. This CDR3 region has 15 residues. DNA for the CDR3: TGCGCCAGCAGTCAATCGCGGGAGATCACCTACGAGCAGTACTTC. Translating it yields CASSQSREITYEQYF.

The genes are TRBV5-6 and TRBJ2-1; D may be TRBD2 (6 bases). The CDR3 consists of 13 residues. Looked up from germline, CDR1 is SGHDT and CDR2 is YYEEEE. The V end lost 0 bases, the J end lost 8 bases, and 9 bases lay between the germline ends. CDR3 DNA: TGTGCCAGCAGCTTGGGGACTAACGATGAGCAGTTCTTC. It encodes CASSLGTNDEQFF.

The gene calls are TRBV5-1 and TRBJ2-1; possible D gene TRBD2, 6 bases. This CDR3 is 13 amino acids long. Germline V gene data show CDR1 as SGHRS and CDR2 as YFSETQ. The V and J ends lost 0 bases and 8 bases respectively, with 9 bases between them. The CDR3 is CASSLDREYEQFF. As DNA, the CDR3 is TGCGCCAGCAGCTTGGATCGGGAGTATGAGCAGTTCTTC.

CDR3 nucleotide sequence: TGTGCCAGCAGCCCGGGTCCTAGCGGGAGAAGAGGTGAGCAGTTCTTC. It translates to CASSPGPSGRRGEQFF. This chain uses TRBV7-8 with TRBJ2-1; 10 bases line up with TRBD2. Germline CDR1 is SGHVS and CDR2 is FQNEAQ. The CDR3 contains 16 residues. The junction had 13 bases not matched to a gene; V was cut back by 5 bases and J by 9 bases.

This clone was picked up a small number of times. The chain employs TRBV28 and TRBJ1-6; 7 bases map to TRBD1. Germline lookup yields CDR1 MDHEN and CDR2 SYDVKM. The CDR3 covers 15 residues. J was trimmed by 10 bases and V by 5 bases; bases with no gene match: 11. The DNA of the CDR3 is TGTGCCAGCAGTCGAGGGGACAGTCCGAAATCACCCCTCCACTTT. Residues: CASSRGDSPKSPLHF.

V is TRBV28 and J is TRBJ1-2; D is perhaps TRBD1 (5 bases). This CDR3 has 15 amino acids. Germline V CDR1 and CDR2: MDHEN, SYDVKM. The ends were cut back, 2 bases at V and 0 bases at J, with 10 bases in the middle. The CDR3 reads CASSLIGRANYGYTF. In DNA, the CDR3 is TGTGCCAGCAGTTTAATCGGCAGGGCTAACTATGGCTACACCTTC.

The rearrangement uses TRBV29-1 and TRBJ1-1; D remains ambiguous. The CDR3 consists of 13 residues. Germline V lookup: CDR1 SQVTM, CDR2 ANQGSEA. Trimming took 7 bases from V and 0 from J, leaving 12 bases between them. CDR3 sequence: CSADTLMNTEAFF. The CDR3 nucleotides are TGCAGCGCAGATACCCTTATGAACACTGAAGCTTTCTTT.

The chain uses TRBV7-9 and TRBJ1-1; D unresolved. Trimming took off 8 bases at V and 0 bases at J, with 7 bases between the two ends. The CDR3 extends over 12 amino acids. Germline lookup yields CDR1 SEHNR and CDR2 FQNEAQ (reference sequence). The CDR3 nucleotides are TGTGCCAGCCTTCCTTTGAACACTGAAGCTTTCTTT. Translated, it gives CASLPLNTEAFF.